This T cell receptor (beta chain) emerged from a study of T-cell memory formation after mild COVID-19. Deletions cut 8 bases from V and 0 bases from J, with 14 bases between. Germline CDR1 and CDR2: MDHEN and SYDVKM. The CDR3 has 16 amino acids. Turning to this clonotype: What it recognizes is unknown.

TCRdb re-analysed the 5' RACE reads in MiXCR, keeping a single row per CDR3 protein. The sample lists around 300,000 distinct CDR3 sequences, just under 20% occurring once. The study's findings and limits: Day 15 to 85 contracting clones showed balanced CD4/CD8; later expanders leaned CD4+.

This chain joins TRBV28 and TRBJ1-6, with D possibly matching TRBD1 (6 bases). Sequencing was done on a sample of PBMCs or a T cell subset sorted from them (not recorded which). This sequence originates from a man between 18 and 35 years old who had mild COVID-19 (a few samples of this study predate the infection). Cell type and time point are not known. The CDR3 sequence: CASREGGSSYNSPLHF. CDR3 in DNA: TGTGCCAGCCGGGAGGGGGGGAGCTCCTATAATTCACCCCTCCACTTT.